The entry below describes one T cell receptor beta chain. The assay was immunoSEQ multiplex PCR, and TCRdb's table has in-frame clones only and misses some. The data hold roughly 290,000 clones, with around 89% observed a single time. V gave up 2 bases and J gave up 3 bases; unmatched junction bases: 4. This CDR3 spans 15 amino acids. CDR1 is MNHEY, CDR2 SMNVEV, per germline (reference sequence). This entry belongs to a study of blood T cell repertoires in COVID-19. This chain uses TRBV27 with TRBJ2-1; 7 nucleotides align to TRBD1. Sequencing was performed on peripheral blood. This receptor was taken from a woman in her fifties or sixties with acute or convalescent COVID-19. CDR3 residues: CASSLEQGFYNEQFF. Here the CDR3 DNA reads TGTGCCAGCAGTTTAGAACAGGGGTTCTACAATGAGCAGTTCTTC.